This entry concerns a single TCR beta chain. CDR1 is SGHTA, CDR2 FQGNSA, per germline. V was pared by 1 base and J by 4 bases, with 6 bases of the junction left unmatched. This CDR3 comprises 16 residues. These data belong to a study of human T cells and chemical hapten exposure. Study-level background: Patients received weekly diphenylcyclopropenone doses to the scalp throughout the approximately 24-week study.

Individual cDNA molecules (in the library) carried attached unique molecular identifiers. Each CDR3 protein is one row after TCRdb ran MiXCR on the RACE reads. The table includes 140,000 or so distinct CDR3 sequences, about 10% detected once. The time point here: patch test 2, 6 weeks after DPC sensitization. The treatment is: therapeutic diphenylcyclopropenone sensitization with weekly scalp DPC. The chain has TRBV7-2 and TRBJ1-5; 8 bases line up with TRBD1. This TCR derives from a woman aged 50 to 65 with alopecia areata. Some clones in this sample may be carry-over from other donors' samples. Sequenced here: whole blood, sampled in connection with sensitization to the hapten diphenylcyclopropenone (DPC). CDR3 sequence reads: CASSLVGQGTNQPQHF. CDR3 nucleotide sequence: TGTGCCAGCAGCTTAGTAGGACAGGGAACGAATCAGCCCCAGCATTTT.